The 17 T cell receptor beta chains presented below share a single source sample, sequenced in a study of blood T cells in healthy people across ages. A second PCR, run for roughly 7 to 12 cycles, used a sample-barcoded 5' primer plus a J-beta primer mix. MiXCR was run by TCRdb on the 5' RACE reads, yielding one entry per CDR3 protein. The sample gives about 1,400,000 distinct CDR3 sequences, 45% to 70% of which show up once; about 6.3% is in the top ten. Sequences were obtained from blood. The origin of the receptors is a man aged 18 to 30 in good health.

This clonotype was observed a handful of times. CDR3 sequence (DNA): TGTGCCAGCAGTTTACGATTCAAGGAGGAGGGACTAGCAGCAGCAGCCAAAAACATTCAGTACTTC. Amino acids: CASSLRFKEEGLAAAAKNIQYF. This chain links TRBV12-3 or TRBV12-4 with TRBJ2-4, with TRBD2 matching over 9 bases. After removal of 2 bases from V and 0 bases from J, the junction contained 20 bases not matched to a gene. This CDR3 region has 22 residues.

The chain couples TRBV12-3 or TRBV12-4 to TRBJ2-3, with 8 nucleotides matching TRBD2. The CDR3 consists of 19 residues. Trimming at V came to 6 bases and at J to 3 bases, leaving 20 bases not matched to a gene. CDR3 amino acids: CASSLTAGDLVGVTDTQYF. Here the CDR3 DNA reads TGTGCCAGCAGCCTAACAGCGGGAGATTTGGTGGGAGTTACAGATACGCAGTATTTT.

The rearrangement links TRBV2 to TRBJ1-2; no clear D. The CDR3 contains 13 residues. Trimming removed 4 bases from V and 7 bases from J, with 13 bases in between. Germline V CDR1 and CDR2: SNHLY, FYNNEI. The CDR3 is CASSAADRAGYTF. The CDR3 DNA follows: TGTGCCAGCAGTGCCGCCGATAGGGCTGGCTACACCTTC.

The J gene is TRBJ2-1, the V gene TRBV7-2; D unresolved. V lost 2 bases and J 0 bases, leaving 14 bases between the germline ends. The CDR3 is 17 amino acids. Germline V gene lookup returns CDR1 SGHTA and CDR2 FQGNSA. The CDR3 spells CASSLSVGESSYNEQFF. CDR3 DNA: TGTGCCAGCAGCTTAAGCGTAGGCGAGAGCTCCTACAATGAGCAGTTCTTC.

J is TRBJ2-5 and V is TRBV4-3; perhaps TRBD2 as D (6 bases). V lost 0 bases and J lost 2, with 10 bases in between. The CDR3 length is 15 residues. Germline CDR1 and CDR2: LGHNA and YSLEER. Written as DNA, the CDR3 is TGCGCCAGCAGCCAAGATACGGGAGCACAAGAGACCCAGTACTTC. Protein sequence: CASSQDTGAQETQYF.

The chain uses TRBV28 and TRBJ2-1; 7 bases map to TRBD1. Germline V lookup: CDR1 MDHEN, CDR2 SYDVKM. J lost 3 bases, V lost 4 bases, and 6 bases had no gene match. The CDR3 runs to 15 residues. CDR3 in DNA: TGTGCCAGCAGTTCCACGACAGGGTTCTACAATGAGCAGTTCTTC. Amino acid sequence: CASSSTTGFYNEQFF.

CDR3 nucleotides: TGTGCCAGTAGTATGGGACCGCCGCTAAACGAGCAGTACTTC. This codes for CASSMGPPLNEQYF. This chain joins TRBV19 and TRBJ2-7; D tentatively reads TRBD1 or TRBD2 (5 bases each). From germline, CDR1 is LNHDA and CDR2 SQIVND (reference sequence). This CDR3 has 14 amino acids. Trimming pared 3 bases from V and 5 bases from J, leaving 14 bases between. Variable domain in full (rest from reference TRBV19 and TRBJ2-7): DGGITQSPKYLFRKEGQNVTLSCEQNLNHDAMYWYRQDPGQGLRLIYYSQIVNDFQKGDIAEGYSVSREKKESFPLTVTSAQKNPTAFYLCASSMGPPLNEQYFGPGTRLTVT.

This clonotype has a handful of counts. The genes are TRBV7-8 and TRBJ2-3; TRBD2 aligns across 11 bases. The CDR3 is 14 residues long. The germline V gene encodes CDR1 SGHVS and CDR2 FQNEAQ. Unmatched junction bases numbered 7, after V lost 11 bases and J lost 3 bases. The CDR3: CAGGPSGRTDTQYF. CDR3 in DNA: TGTGCCGGAGGGCCTAGCGGGAGGACAGATACGCAGTATTTT.

This chain links TRBV20-1 with TRBJ2-1, with D possibly TRBD2 on 6 matching bases. This CDR3 comprises 15 residues. CDR1 and CDR2 from the germline V gene are DFQATT and SNEGSKA (reference sequence). The V end was cut by 0 bases, the J end by 3 bases, with 12 bases between. The CDR3 loop reads CSARDYSGRYNEQFF. DNA of the CDR3: TGCAGTGCTAGAGATTACAGCGGGCGCTACAATGAGCAGTTCTTC.

This clonotype appeared a single time. V is TRBV4-1 and J is TRBJ2-1; D possibly uses TRBD1 or TRBD2 (7 bases each). The germline V and J ends were trimmed by 1 base and 15 bases, with 22 bases remaining between them. Germline V CDR1 and CDR2: MGHRA, YSYEKL. The CDR3 consists of 15 residues. The DNA for the CDR3 is TGCGCCAGCAGCCAAGTAGGGACAGTGGGGGGGGAACTGTTCTTC. It specifies CASSQVGTVGGELFF.

There are a few counts of this clonotype. The rearrangement uses TRBV7-6 and TRBJ2-1; TRBD2 matches at 10 bases. After removal of 5 bases from V and 2 bases from J, the junction contained 6 bases not matched to a gene. Germline V gene sequence: CDR1 SGHVS, CDR2 FNYEAQ. This CDR3 comprises 16 residues. Here the CDR3 DNA reads TGTGCCAGCAGCCGATCACTAGCGGGGACCTACAATGAGCAGTTCTTC. Translated, it gives CASSRSLAGTYNEQFF.

This clonotype occurred once. V is TRBV7-9 and J is TRBJ2-5; a possible D gene is TRBD2 (5 bases). Trimming took 5 bases from V and 9 from J, leaving 16 bases between them. The CDR3 length is 13 residues. The V gene's germline CDR1 is SEHNR and CDR2 FQNEAQ (reference sequence). In DNA form, the CDR3 reads TGTGCCAGCAGCCACGGACTCGTCGAGGCCCAGTACTTC. Translation gives CASSHGLVEAQYF.

The chain joins TRBV29-1 to TRBJ1-2, with 9 bases that match TRBD1. Germline V gene sequence: CDR1 SQVTM, CDR2 ANQGSEA. Trimming removed 7 bases from V and 4 bases from J; junction bases left unmatched: 7. The CDR3 consists of 13 residues. CDR3 amino acids: CSAGQGLAYGYTF. The CDR3 DNA reads as TGCAGCGCAGGACAGGGGTTGGCCTATGGCTACACCTTC.

The gene calls are TRBV6-5 and TRBJ1-4; possibly TRBD1 for D (5 bases). The germline V gene has CDR1 MNHEY and CDR2 SVGAGI. The CDR3 covers 13 residues. V dropped 6 bases and J dropped 6 bases, with 11 bases sitting between them. The CDR3 loop reads CASRTRVDEKLFF. The CDR3 nucleotides read TGTGCCAGCAGGACCAGGGTGGATGAAAAACTGTTTTTT.

The rearrangement links TRBV4-2 to TRBJ1-2; D not certain. This CDR3 has 13 amino acids. V dropped 4 bases and J dropped 6 bases, with 12 bases sitting between them. CDR1 and CDR2 from the germline V gene are LGHNA and YNFKEQ. CDR3 in DNA: TGTGCCAGCAGCCGAATGGGGATGGATGGCTACACCTTC. It yields the protein CASSRMGMDGYTF.

This chain connects TRBV20-1 to TRBJ1-1, with D perhaps TRBD1 (5 bases). Per germline, CDR1 DFQATT and CDR2 SNEGSKA (reference sequence). Trimming left V 8 bases short and J 3 bases short, with 7 bases between. This CDR3 is built from 10 residues. For the CDR3, the DNA is TGCAGTACGGGGGACACTGAAGCTTTCTTT. This gives the protein CSTGDTEAFF.

This sequence joins TRBV4-1 and TRBJ1-5, with D possibly matching TRBD1 (6 bases). The ends were cut back, 0 bases at V and 5 bases at J, with 17 bases in the middle. The CDR3 is 17 residues long. The germline CDR1 and CDR2 sequences are MGHRA and YSYEKL. DNA of the CDR3: TGCGCCAGCAGCCAAGAAGGCACCAGGACAGAAGATCAGCCCCAGCATTTT. Protein sequence: CASSQEGTRTEDQPQHF.